This paragraph reports one T cell receptor beta chain. The CDR3 totals 13 residues. Trimming pared 6 bases from V and 9 bases from J, leaving 18 bases between. Germline V gene sequence: CDR1 SQVTM, CDR2 ANQGSEA. The entry originates in a study of T-cell reconstitution after alpha-beta-depleted transplantation in children. Construction of the TCRbeta library involved unique molecular identifiers. TCRdb passed the PCR reads through MiXCR, listing each CDR3 protein once. The table has some 500,000 distinct CDR3 sequences, less than 35% seen once. The sequences come from PBMCs from the stem cell graft donor, collected from the stem cell graft. The chain employs TRBV29-1 and TRBJ2-1, with D maybe TRBD2 (6 bases). This TCR came from a human donor who donated a stem cell graft to a child with aplastic anemia. The CDR3 is CSVRDSSGGEQFF. In DNA form, the CDR3 reads TGCAGCGTCCGGGACTCCTCGGGCGGTGAGCAGTTCTTC.